The clone carrying this TCR beta chain was seen only a few times. This sample is drawn from a study of T cell responses to AZD1222 COVID-19 vaccine. The length of the CDR3 is 15 residues. CDR1 is LGHDT and CDR2 is YNNKEL in the germline V gene (reference sequence). Between the trimmed V and J ends, which lost 4 bases and 0 bases, there was a span of 13 bases. Data came from immunoSEQ multiplex PCR; TCRdb stores just in-frame clones and leaves some out. The top ten hold 2.5% to 3.5% of the sample, which has around 180,000 clones, just over 90% seen once. This chain uses TRBV3-1 (or the pseudogene TRBV3-2) with TRBJ2-7; D remains unclear. The sequences come from peripheral blood, collected on day 0 of AZD1222 vaccination. The sequence was collected from an adult in good health. CDR3 protein: CASSLELGGSYEQYF. The CDR3 coding sequence is TGTGCCAGCAGCCTGGAATTGGGTGGCTCCTACGAGCAGTACTTC.